These 21 T cell receptor beta chains originate from one sample sequenced in a study of CD8+ T cells in alopecia areata. Extraction and reverse transcription of RNA yielded cDNA as the sequencing template. The repertoire was sequenced with immunoSEQ multiplex PCR; TCRdb's copy has only in-frame clones and lacks some. This sample has over 150,000 clones; about 56% occur once, and the top ten carry around 5%. The sequenced material came from CD8+ T cells sorted from blood. The source is a human donor in good health.

This clone has only a few counts. This rearrangement joins TRBV5-5 to TRBJ1-5; no firm D call. V lost 4 bases to trimming and J lost 1 base, with 15 bases between them. The CDR3 extends over 16 amino acids. CDR1 and CDR2 from the germline V gene are SGHKS and YYEKEE (reference sequence). CDR3 loop: CASSANSGLSNQPQHF. The CDR3 bases are TGTGCCAGCAGCGCGAATTCTGGGTTGAGCAATCAGCCCCAGCATTTT.

J is TRBJ2-2 and V is TRBV4-2, with D hard to call. Trimming pared 2 bases from V and 4 bases from J, leaving 8 bases between. The CDR3 spans 14 residues. Per the germline V gene, CDR1 is LGHNA and CDR2 is YNFKEQ. DNA for the CDR3: TGTGCCAGCAGCCAACCCACGGGCACCGGGGAGCTGTTTTTT. This gives the protein CASSQPTGTGELFF.

The gene calls are TRBV30 and TRBJ1-1; 8 bases match TRBD1. Trimming removed 3 bases from V and 4 bases from J; junction bases left unmatched: 1. The CDR3 totals 12 residues. Germline CDR1 and CDR2: GTSNPN and SVGIG (reference sequence). CDR3 sequence (DNA): TGTGCCTGGAGCACAGGGGGCACTGAAGCTTTCTTT. This sequence encodes CAWSTGGTEAFF.

The chain combines TRBV27 with TRBJ1-2, with D tentatively TRBD1 (6 bases). Germline CDR1 reads MNHEY; CDR2 reads SMNVEV (reference sequence). The length of the CDR3 is 11 residues. V was pared by 6 bases and J by 8 bases, with 10 bases between. CDR3 coding DNA: TGTGCCAGCAGACAGGGTCGCGGCTACACCTTC. Its protein product is CASRQGRGYTF.

This clone was recorded a few times. The chain joins TRBV4-1 to TRBJ2-1; D might be TRBD1 or TRBD2, each matching 6 bases. The CDR3 has 14 amino acids. Trimming removed 4 bases from V and 4 bases from J, with 11 bases in between. Germline values: CDR1 MGHRA, CDR2 YSYEKL. CDR3 in amino acids: CASSLGGRYNEQFF. CDR3 nucleotides: TGCGCCAGCAGCCTCGGGGGCCGGTACAATGAGCAGTTCTTC.

This chain joins TRBV11-2 and TRBJ2-3; 7 nucleotides line up with TRBD1. This CDR3 region has 17 residues. The ends lost 5 bases at V and 4 bases at J; junction bases unmatched: 15. The V gene's germline CDR1 is SGHAT and CDR2 FQNNGV. In DNA, the CDR3 is TGTGCCAGCAGCACTACAGGGGTCGGGGTTCGGGCAGATACGCAGTATTTT. As protein: CASSTTGVGVRADTQYF.

The chain joins TRBV10-3 to TRBJ2-7, with 8 bases matching TRBD1. The junction had 10 bases not matched to a gene; V was cut back by 0 bases and J by 6 bases. CDR3 size: 16 residues. CDR1 and CDR2 (germline): ENHRY, SYGVKD. DNA of the CDR3: TGTGCCATCAGTGAGTCGGTATGGACAGGGACGGGCGAGCAGTACTTC. Protein sequence: CAISESVWTGTGEQYF.

Only a few counts were recorded for this clone. J is TRBJ2-3 and V is TRBV14; no clear D. The V end was cut by 1 base, the J end by 1 base, with 9 bases between. The germline gives CDR1 SGHDN, CDR2 FVKESK. This CDR3 spans 15 amino acids. The CDR3 DNA follows: TGTGCCAGCAGCCAAGGGAAAGCCCGCACAGATACGCAGTATTTT. Amino acids: CASSQGKARTDTQYF.

This clone was seen just once. This chain connects TRBV7-9 to TRBJ1-6, with no clear D. Germline loops: CDR1 SEHNR, CDR2 FQNEAQ (reference sequence). Trimming removed 5 bases from V and 7 bases from J, with 3 bases in between. CDR3 length equals 11 residues. The CDR3 here is CASSENSPLHF. The CDR3 DNA follows: TGTGCCAGCAGCGAGAATTCACCCCTCCACTTT. The full variable domain, its missing parts supplied by reference TRBV7-9 and TRBJ1-6, is DTGVSQNPRHKITKRGQNVTFRCDPISEHNRLYWYRQTLGQGPEFLTYFQNEAQLEKSRLLSDRFSAERPKGSFSTLEIQRTEQGDSAMYLCASSENSPLHFGNGTRLTVT.

This sequence joins TRBV29-1 and TRBJ2-7; D is possibly TRBD2 (6 bases). This CDR3 has 12 residues. Trimming took off 7 bases at V and 4 bases at J, with 14 bases between the two ends. CDR1 is SQVTM and CDR2 is ANQGSEA in the germline V gene. CDR3 nucleotides: TGCAGCGCCTTCTGGGGGGAGTACGAGCAGTACTTC. As protein: CSAFWGEYEQYF.

The V call is TRBV29-1, the J call TRBJ1-1; D is unresolved. The CDR3 consists of 13 residues. V was clipped by 4 bases and J by 5 bases, with 14 bases between them. CDR1 and CDR2 (germline): SQVTM, ANQGSEA. The CDR3 coding sequence is TGCAGCGTTGGGTCGCTAGCCTCAACTGAAGCTTTCTTT. It codes for CSVGSLASTEAFF.

The table lists this clone with a count of one. Other DNA sequences in the same sample also yield this CDR3. The chain recombines TRBV27 with TRBJ2-7; D is unclear. Trimming removed 3 bases from V and 1 base from J, with 7 bases in between. The CDR3 runs to 13 residues. CDR1 is MNHEY, CDR2 SMNVEV, per germline (reference sequence). The CDR3 coding sequence is TGTGCCAGCAGTTTGACAAGTTCCTACGAGCAGTACTTC. It yields the protein CASSLTSSYEQYF.

The gene calls are TRBV6-5 and TRBJ1-2, with TRBD1 identical over 9 bases. The CDR3 contains 16 residues. Germline trimming cut 1 base from V and 3 bases from J; bases unmatched to any gene: 6. Germline loops: CDR1 MNHEY, CDR2 SVGAGI. Here the CDR3 DNA reads TGTGCCAGCAGTTACTTACCCGGGACAGGGTACTATGGCTACACCTTC. Its translation: CASSYLPGTGYYGYTF.

Of note for this clone: Other DNA sequences in this specimen translate into the identical CDR3. The J gene is TRBJ1-5, the V gene TRBV9; TRBD1 is a possible D gene (5 bases). The CDR3 consists of 15 residues. V lost 0 bases to trimming and J lost 0 bases, with 7 bases between them. Germline V CDR1 and CDR2: SGDLS, YYNGEE. In DNA, the CDR3 is TGTGCCAGCAGCGTAGGGGGCTATAGCAATCAGCCCCAGCATTTT. It specifies CASSVGGYSNQPQHF. The full variable domain, rest sourced from reference TRBV9 and TRBJ1-5, is DSGVTQTPKHLITATGQRVTLRCSPRSGDLSVYWYQQSLDQGLQFLIQYYNGEERAKGNILERFSAQQFPDLHSELNLSSLELGDSALYFCASSVGGYSNQPQHFGDGTRLSIL.

This chain joins TRBV29-1 and TRBJ1-2, with D perhaps matching TRBD1 (6 bases). V was trimmed by 8 bases and J by 0 bases, leaving 13 bases between them. The CDR3 length is 13 residues. Germline CDR1 and CDR2: SQVTM and ANQGSEA. The CDR3: CSFGQPPNYGYTF. The CDR3 region has the DNA TGCAGCTTTGGACAGCCTCCTAACTATGGCTACACCTTC.

The chain has TRBV5-6 and TRBJ1-5, with D perhaps matching TRBD1 (6 bases). The CDR3 runs to 14 residues. The V and J ends lost 1 base and 7 bases respectively, with 12 bases between them. The germline V gene has CDR1 SGHDT and CDR2 YYEEEE. DNA for the CDR3: TGTGCCAGCAGCTTGAAAAGGGGGAGGCAGCCCCAGCATTTT. This codes for CASSLKRGRQPQHF. Looking up the rest from reference TRBV5-6 and TRBJ1-5 gives the full variable domain: DAGVTQSPTHLIKTRGQQVTLRCSPKSGHDTVSWYQQALGQGPQFIFQYYEEEERQRGNFPDRFSGHQFPNYSSELNVNALLLGDSALYLCASSLKRGRQPQHFGDGTRLSIL.

V is TRBV5-6 and J is TRBJ2-7; 8 bases line up with TRBD1. This CDR3 has 14 residues. J was trimmed by 2 bases and V by 5 bases; bases with no gene match: 6. Germline loops: CDR1 SGHDT, CDR2 YYEEEE. CDR3 region: CASSSGGRPYEQYF. CDR3 in DNA: TGTGCCAGCAGTTCAGGGGGCCGACCCTACGAGCAGTACTTC.

The chain combines TRBV13 with TRBJ2-7, with 10 bases fitting TRBD1. The junction had 5 bases not matched to a gene; V was cut back by 3 bases and J by 3 bases. Germline values: CDR1 PRHDT, CDR2 FYEKMQ (reference sequence). CDR3 length: 15 amino acids. The CDR3 sequence: CASSFLGDRGYEQYF. The CDR3 bases are TGTGCCAGCAGCTTTCTCGGGGACAGGGGCTACGAGCAGTACTTC.

This clone has at least ten counts. This chain uses TRBV7-9 with TRBJ1-5; no reliable D call. The V and J ends lost 5 bases and 4 bases respectively, with 15 bases between them. CDR3 length: 15 residues. Germline V gene data show CDR1 as SEHNR and CDR2 as FQNEAQ (reference sequence). This CDR3 is CASSRETVGNQPQHF. The CDR3 DNA sequence: TGTGCCAGCAGCCGGGAGACGGTGGGGAATCAGCCCCAGCATTTT.

The chain carries TRBV6-5 and TRBJ2-7; 9 nucleotides line up with TRBD2. The CDR3 runs 14 residues. Trimming removed 2 bases from V and 4 bases from J; junction bases left unmatched: 3. From germline, CDR1 is MNHEY and CDR2 SVGAGI. The CDR3 DNA reads TGTGCCAGCAGTTACGGCGGGGGGGAGTACGAGCAGTACTTC. Translation gives CASSYGGGEYEQYF.

This clone has only a few counts. The chain has TRBV29-1 and TRBJ1-2; D is undetermined. The V gene lost 1 base and the J gene lost 7 bases, with 13 bases spanning the gap. The CDR3 loop spans 13 amino acids. Germline CDR1 reads SQVTM; CDR2 reads ANQGSEA. The CDR3 coding sequence is TGCAGCGTTGAAGCCCAGGTCGAAGGTGGCTACACCTTC. This codes for CSVEAQVEGGYTF.